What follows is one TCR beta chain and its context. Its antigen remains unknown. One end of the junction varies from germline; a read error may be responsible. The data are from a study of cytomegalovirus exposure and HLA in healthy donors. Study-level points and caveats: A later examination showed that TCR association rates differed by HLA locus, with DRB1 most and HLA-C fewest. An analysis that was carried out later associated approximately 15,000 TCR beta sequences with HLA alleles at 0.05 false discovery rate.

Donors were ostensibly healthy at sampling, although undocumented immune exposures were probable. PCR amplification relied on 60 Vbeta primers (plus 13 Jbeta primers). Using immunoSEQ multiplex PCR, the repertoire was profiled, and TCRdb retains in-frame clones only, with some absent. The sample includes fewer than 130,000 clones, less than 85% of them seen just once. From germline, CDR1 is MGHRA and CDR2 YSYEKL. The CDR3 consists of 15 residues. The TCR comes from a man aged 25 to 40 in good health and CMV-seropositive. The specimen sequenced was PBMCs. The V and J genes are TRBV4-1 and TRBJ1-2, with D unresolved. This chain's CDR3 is CASSQVGVTNYGHTF. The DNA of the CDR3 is TGCGCCAGCAGCCAAGTAGGAGTCACTAACTATGGCCACACCTTC.